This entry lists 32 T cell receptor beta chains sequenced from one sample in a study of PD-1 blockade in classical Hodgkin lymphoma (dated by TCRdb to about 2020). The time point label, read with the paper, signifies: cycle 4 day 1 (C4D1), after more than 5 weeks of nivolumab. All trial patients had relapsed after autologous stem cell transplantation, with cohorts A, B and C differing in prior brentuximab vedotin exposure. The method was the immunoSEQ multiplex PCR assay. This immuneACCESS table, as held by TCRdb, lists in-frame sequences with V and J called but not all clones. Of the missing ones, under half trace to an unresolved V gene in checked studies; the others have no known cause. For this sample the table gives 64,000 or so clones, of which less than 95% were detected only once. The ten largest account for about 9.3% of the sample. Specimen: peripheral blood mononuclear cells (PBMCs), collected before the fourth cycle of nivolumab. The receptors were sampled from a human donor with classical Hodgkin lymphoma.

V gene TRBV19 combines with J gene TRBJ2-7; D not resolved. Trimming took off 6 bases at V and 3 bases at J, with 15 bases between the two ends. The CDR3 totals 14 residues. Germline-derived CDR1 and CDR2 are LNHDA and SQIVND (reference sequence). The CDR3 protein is CASRGSGGSYEQYF. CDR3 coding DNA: TGTGCCAGTAGAGGATCCGGTGGAAGCTACGAGCAGTACTTC.

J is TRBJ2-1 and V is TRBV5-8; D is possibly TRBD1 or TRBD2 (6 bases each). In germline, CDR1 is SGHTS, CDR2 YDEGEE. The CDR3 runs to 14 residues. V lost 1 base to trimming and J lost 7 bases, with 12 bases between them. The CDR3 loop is CASSLSVGGNEQFF. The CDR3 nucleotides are TGTGCCAGCAGCTTGTCGGTAGGGGGGAATGAGCAGTTCTTC.

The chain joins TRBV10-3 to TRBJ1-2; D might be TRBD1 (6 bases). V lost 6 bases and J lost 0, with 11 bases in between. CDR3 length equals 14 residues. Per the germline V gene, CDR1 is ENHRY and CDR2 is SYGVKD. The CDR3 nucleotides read TGTGCCATCAGCCGGGACACCTCTAACTATGGCTACACCTTC. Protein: CAISRDTSNYGYTF.

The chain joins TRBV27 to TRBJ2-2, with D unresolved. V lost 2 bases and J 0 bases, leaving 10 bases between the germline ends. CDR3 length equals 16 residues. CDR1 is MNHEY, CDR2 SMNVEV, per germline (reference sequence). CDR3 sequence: CASSLRPPTNTGELFF. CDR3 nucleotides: TGTGCCAGCAGTTTAAGGCCCCCCACGAACACCGGGGAGCTGTTTTTT.

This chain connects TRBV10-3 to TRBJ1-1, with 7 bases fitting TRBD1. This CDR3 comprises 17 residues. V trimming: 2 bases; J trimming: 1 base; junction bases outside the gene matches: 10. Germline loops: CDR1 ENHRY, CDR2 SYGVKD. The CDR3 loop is CAISENTLDRSNTEAFF. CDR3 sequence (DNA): TGTGCCATCAGTGAGAATACGTTGGACAGGTCGAACACTGAAGCTTTCTTT.

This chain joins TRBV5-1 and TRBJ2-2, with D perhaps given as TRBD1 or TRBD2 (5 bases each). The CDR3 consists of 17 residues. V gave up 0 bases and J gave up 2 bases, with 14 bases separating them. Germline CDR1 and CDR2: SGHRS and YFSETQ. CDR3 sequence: CASSLAGTRQNTGELFF. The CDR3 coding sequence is TGCGCCAGCAGCTTGGCTGGGACCCGCCAAAACACCGGGGAGCTGTTTTTT.

CDR3 protein: CASSTLTGNEQYF. CDR3 DNA sequence: TGTGCCAGCAGTACATTGACAGGGAACGAGCAGTACTTC. This chain links TRBV27 with TRBJ2-7; 7 positions agree with TRBD1. Germline V gene data show CDR1 as MNHEY and CDR2 as SMNVEV (reference sequence). This CDR3 comprises 13 residues. V shed 5 bases and J 5 bases; nucleotides not matched to a gene: 6.

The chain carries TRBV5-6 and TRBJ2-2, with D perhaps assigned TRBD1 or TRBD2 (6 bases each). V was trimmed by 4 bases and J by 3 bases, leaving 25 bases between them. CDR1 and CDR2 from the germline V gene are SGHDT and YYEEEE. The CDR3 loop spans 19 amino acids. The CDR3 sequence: CASSRLELGTWRDTGELFF. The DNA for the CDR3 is TGTGCCAGCAGCCGACTAGAACTGGGGACATGGCGAGACACCGGGGAGCTGTTTTTT.

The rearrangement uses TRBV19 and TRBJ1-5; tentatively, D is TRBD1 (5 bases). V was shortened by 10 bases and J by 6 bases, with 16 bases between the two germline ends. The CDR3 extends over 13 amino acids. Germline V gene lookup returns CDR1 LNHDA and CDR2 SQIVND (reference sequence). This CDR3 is CATSGMGSQPQHF. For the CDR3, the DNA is TGTGCCACCTCAGGGATGGGAAGTCAGCCCCAGCATTTT. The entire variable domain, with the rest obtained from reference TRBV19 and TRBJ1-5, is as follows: DGGITQSPKYLFRKEGQNVTLSCEQNLNHDAMYWYRQDPGQGLRLIYYSQIVNDFQKGDIAEGYSVSREKKESFPLTVTSAQKNPTAFYLCATSGMGSQPQHFGDGTRLSIL.

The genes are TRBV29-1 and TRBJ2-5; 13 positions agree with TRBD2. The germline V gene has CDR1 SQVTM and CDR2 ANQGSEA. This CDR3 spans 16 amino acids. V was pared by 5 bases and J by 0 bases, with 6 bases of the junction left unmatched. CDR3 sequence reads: CSVRTSGGWYQETQYF. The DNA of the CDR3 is TGCAGCGTTCGGACTAGCGGGGGATGGTACCAAGAGACCCAGTACTTC.

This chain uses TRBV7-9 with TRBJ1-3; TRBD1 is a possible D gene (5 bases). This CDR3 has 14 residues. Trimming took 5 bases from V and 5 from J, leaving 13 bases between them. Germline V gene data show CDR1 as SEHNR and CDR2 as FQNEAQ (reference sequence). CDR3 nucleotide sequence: TGTGCCAGCAGCAGCCTCGACAGAAGAAACACCATATATTTT. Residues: CASSSLDRRNTIYF. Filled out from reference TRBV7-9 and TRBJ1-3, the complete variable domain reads DTGVSQNPRHKITKRGQNVTFRCDPISEHNRLYWYRQTLGQGPEFLTYFQNEAQLEKSRLLSDRFSAERPKGSFSTLEIQRTEQGDSAMYLCASSSLDRRNTIYFGEGSWLTVV.

The CDR3 nucleotides are TGTGCCAGCCACCTCAGGGATCTCACAACAAAATCGTGGCAGTTCTTC. Translating it yields CASHLRDLTTKSWQFF. The rearrangement links TRBV5-6 to TRBJ2-1; a weak D match, TRBD1 (5 bases). From germline, CDR1 is SGHDT and CDR2 YYEEEE. The ends were cut back, 7 bases at V and 12 bases at J, with 29 bases in the middle. The CDR3 contains 16 residues.

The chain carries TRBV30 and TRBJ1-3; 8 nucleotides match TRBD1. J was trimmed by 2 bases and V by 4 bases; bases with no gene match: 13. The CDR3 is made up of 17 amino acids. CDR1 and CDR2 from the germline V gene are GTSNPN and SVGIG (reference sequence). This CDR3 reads CAWTRSAGGVPGNTIYF. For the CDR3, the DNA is TGTGCCTGGACCCGCTCGGCAGGGGGCGTACCTGGAAACACCATATATTTT.

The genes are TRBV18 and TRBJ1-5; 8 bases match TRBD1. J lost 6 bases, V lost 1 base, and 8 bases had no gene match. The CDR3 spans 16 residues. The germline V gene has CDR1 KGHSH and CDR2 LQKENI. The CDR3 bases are TGTGCCAGCTCACCACTGGATTCAGGGGGCCTTCAGCCCCAGCATTTT. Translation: CASSPLDSGGLQPQHF.

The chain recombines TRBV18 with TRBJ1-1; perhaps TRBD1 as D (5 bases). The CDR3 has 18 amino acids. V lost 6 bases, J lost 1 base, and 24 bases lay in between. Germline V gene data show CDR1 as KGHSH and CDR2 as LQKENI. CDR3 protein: CASSLLKGTEMTNTEAFF. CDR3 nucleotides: TGTGCCAGCTCCCTCTTGAAGGGGACCGAAATGACGAACACTGAAGCTTTCTTT.

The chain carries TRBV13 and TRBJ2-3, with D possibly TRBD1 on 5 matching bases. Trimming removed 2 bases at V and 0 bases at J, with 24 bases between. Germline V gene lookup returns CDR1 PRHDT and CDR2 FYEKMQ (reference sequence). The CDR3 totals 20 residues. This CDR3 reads CASSLRGIQSSSSSTDTQYF. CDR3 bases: TGTGCCAGCAGCTTAAGGGGCATCCAGTCGAGCTCCTCCAGCACAGATACGCAGTATTTT.

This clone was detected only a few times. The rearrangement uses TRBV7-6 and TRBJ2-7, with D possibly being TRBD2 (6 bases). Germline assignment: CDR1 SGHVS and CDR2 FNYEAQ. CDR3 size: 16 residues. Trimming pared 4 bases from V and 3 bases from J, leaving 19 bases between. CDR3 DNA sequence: TGTGCCAGCAGCTCGCCAGGGACGGGGGACCGCTACGAGCAGTACTTC. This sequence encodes CASSSPGTGDRYEQYF.

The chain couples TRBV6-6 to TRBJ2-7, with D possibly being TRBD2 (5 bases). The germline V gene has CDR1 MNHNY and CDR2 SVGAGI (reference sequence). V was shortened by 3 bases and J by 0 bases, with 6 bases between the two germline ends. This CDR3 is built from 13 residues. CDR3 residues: CASSYRGSYEQYF. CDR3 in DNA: TGTGCCAGCAGTTATCGGGGCTCCTACGAGCAGTACTTC.

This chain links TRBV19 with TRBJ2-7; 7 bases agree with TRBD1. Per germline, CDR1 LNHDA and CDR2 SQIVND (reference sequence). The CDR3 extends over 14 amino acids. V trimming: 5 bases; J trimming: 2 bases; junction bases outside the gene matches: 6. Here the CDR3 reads CASSPHGTAYEQYF. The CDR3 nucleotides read TGTGCCAGTAGTCCCCACGGGACAGCCTACGAGCAGTACTTC. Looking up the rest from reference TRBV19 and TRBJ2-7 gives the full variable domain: DGGITQSPKYLFRKEGQNVTLSCEQNLNHDAMYWYRQDPGQGLRLIYYSQIVNDFQKGDIAEGYSVSREKKESFPLTVTSAQKNPTAFYLCASSPHGTAYEQYFGPGTRLTVT.

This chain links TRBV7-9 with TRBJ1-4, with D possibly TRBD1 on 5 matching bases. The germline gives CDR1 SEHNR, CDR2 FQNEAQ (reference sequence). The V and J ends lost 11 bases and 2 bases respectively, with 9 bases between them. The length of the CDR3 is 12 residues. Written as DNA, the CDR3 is TGTGCCGGGGGTCGGACTAATGAAAAACTGTTTTTT. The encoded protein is CAGGRTNEKLFF.

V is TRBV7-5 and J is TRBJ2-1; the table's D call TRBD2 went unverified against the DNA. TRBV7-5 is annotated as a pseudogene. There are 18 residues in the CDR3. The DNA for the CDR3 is TGTGCCAGAAGCCCAGCCTCTAGCGGGGGGGCCGGGGTCTTTGAGCAGTTCTTC. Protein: CARSPASSGGAGVFEQFF.

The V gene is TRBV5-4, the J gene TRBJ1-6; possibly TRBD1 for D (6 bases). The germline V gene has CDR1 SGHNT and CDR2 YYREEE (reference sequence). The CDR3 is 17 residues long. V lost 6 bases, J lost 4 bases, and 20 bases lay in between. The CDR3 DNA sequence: TGTGCCAGCACCGTAGGGGGTCGCTCCTCGTATAATTCACCCCTCCACTTT. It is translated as CASTVGGRSSYNSPLHF. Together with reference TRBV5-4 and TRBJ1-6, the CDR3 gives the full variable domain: ETGVTQSPTHLIKTRGQQVTLRCSSQSGHNTVSWYQQALGQGPQFIFQYYREEENGRGNFPPRFSGLQFPNYSSELNVNALELDDSALYLCASTVGGRSSYNSPLHFGNGTRLTVT.

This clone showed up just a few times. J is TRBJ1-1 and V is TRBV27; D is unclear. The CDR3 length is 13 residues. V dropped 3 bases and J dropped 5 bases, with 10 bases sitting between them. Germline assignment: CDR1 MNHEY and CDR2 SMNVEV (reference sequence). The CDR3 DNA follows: TGTGCCAGCAGTTTTTTTAGTTGGACTGAAGCTTTCTTT. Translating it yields CASSFFSWTEAFF.

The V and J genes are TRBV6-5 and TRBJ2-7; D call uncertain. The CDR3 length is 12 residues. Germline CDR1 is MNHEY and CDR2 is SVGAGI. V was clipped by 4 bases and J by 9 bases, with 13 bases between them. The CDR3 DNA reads TGTGCCAGCAGTTGTGTGGGGTGCGGGCAGTACTTC. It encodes CASSCVGCGQYF.

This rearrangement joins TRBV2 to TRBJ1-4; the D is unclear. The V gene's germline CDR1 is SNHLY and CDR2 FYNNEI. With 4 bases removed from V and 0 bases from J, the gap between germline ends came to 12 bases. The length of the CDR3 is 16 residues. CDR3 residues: CASSGRTFATNEKLFF. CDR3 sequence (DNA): TGTGCCAGCAGTGGCCGAACGTTTGCAACTAATGAAAAACTGTTTTTT.

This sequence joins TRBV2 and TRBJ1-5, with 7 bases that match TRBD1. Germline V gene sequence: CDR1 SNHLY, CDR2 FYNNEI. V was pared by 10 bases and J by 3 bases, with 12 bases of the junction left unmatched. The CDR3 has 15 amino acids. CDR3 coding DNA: TGTGCCACCTCCGCCGGGACAGTGAACAATCAGCCCCAGCATTTT. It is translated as CATSAGTVNNQPQHF.

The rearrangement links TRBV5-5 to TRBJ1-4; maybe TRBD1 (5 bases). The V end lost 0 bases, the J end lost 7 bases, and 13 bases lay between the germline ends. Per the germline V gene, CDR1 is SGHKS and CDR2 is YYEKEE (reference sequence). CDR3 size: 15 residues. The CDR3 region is CASSLVATELEKLFF. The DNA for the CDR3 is TGTGCCAGCAGCTTGGTGGCGACAGAACTTGAAAAACTGTTTTTT.

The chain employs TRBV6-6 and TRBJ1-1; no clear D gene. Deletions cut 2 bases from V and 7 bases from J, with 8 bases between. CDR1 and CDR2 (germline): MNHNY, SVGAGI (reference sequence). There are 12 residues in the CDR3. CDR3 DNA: TGTGCCAGCAGTTACACAGACGGTGAAGCTTTCTTT. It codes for CASSYTDGEAFF.

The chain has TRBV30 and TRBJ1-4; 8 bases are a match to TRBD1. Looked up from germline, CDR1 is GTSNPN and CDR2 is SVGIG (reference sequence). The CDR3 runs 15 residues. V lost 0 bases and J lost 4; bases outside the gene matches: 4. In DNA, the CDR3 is TGTGCCTGGAGTGTACCAGGGGGCCTTAATGAAAAACTGTTTTTT. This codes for CAWSVPGGLNEKLFF.

The DNA of the CDR3 is TGTGCCGCTCTATCAGGACCTCGAGGGAGTTTAACTGAAGCTTTCTTT. Residues: CAALSGPRGSLTEAFF. The V and J genes are TRBV10-3 and TRBJ1-1; unclear D gene. V lost 11 bases and J lost 5, with 27 bases in between. Germline V gene sequence: CDR1 ENHRY, CDR2 SYGVKD. The CDR3 runs 16 residues.

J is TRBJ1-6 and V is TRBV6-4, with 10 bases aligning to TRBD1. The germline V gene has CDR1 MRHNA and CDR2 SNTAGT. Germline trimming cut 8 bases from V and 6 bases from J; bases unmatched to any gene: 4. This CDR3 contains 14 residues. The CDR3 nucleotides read TGTGCCAGCGCCCGGGACAGGGGTAATTCACCCCTCCACTTT. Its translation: CASARDRGNSPLHF.

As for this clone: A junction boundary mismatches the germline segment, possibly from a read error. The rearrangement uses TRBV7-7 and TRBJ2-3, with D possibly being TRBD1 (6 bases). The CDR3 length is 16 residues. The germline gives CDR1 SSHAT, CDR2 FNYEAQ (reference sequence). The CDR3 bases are TGTGCTAGCAGCCAAGGCAGGGGTCCTGGCACAGATACGCAGTATTTT. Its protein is CASSQGRGPGTDTQYF.